The text below deals with one T cell receptor beta chain. Antigen specificity is unknown. This sample is drawn from a study of cytomegalovirus exposure and HLA in healthy donors. Whole-study results and caveats: When presence/absence was analysed, sequencing depth was taken to be roughly uniform across donors. Earlier analysis looked at TCR beta V segments, and most were productive about 90% or about 30% of the time.

Germline values: CDR1 PRHDT, CDR2 FYEKMQ (reference sequence). V lost 5 bases and J lost 4, with 8 bases in between. The CDR3 length is 12 residues. Use of 60 Vbeta and 13 Jbeta primers characterized the PCR. Some clones are missing from TCRdb's copy, which holds only in-frame ones; the method was immunoSEQ multiplex PCR. This repertoire includes 150,000 or so clones. The TCR sequence derives from a woman younger than 30 in good health and CMV-seronegative. The sequenced material came from PBMCs. This chain links TRBV13 with TRBJ1-1, with D uncertain. The CDR3 region is CASSERGTEAFF. The CDR3 DNA reads TGTGCCAGCAGCGAACGAGGCACTGAAGCTTTCTTT. The full variable domain, its missing parts supplied by reference TRBV13 and TRBJ1-1, is AAGVIQSPRHLIKEKRETATLKCYPIPRHDTVYWYQQGPGQDPQFLISFYEKMQSDKGSIPDRFSAQQFSDYHSELNMSSLELGDSALYFCASSERGTEAFFGQGTRLTVV.